This entry features one TCR beta chain sequence. The data originate from a study of T cells after yellow fever vaccination. This CDR3 spans 13 amino acids. CDR1 SGHVS and CDR2 FNYEAQ come from the germline V gene. The V and J ends lost 6 bases and 8 bases, in that order; junction bases with no gene match: 7. TCRdb reanalysed the 5' RACE reads using MiXCR and keeps one entry per CDR3 protein. Seen here are some 200,000 distinct CDR3 sequences, 11% observed once, and the top ten hold just over 35%. The clonotype originates from a man between 18 and 35 years old who received the YFV17D yellow fever vaccine. Sequencing was performed on CD8+ T cells sorted from PBMCs, taken 15 days after the yellow fever booster vaccination. V is TRBV7-6 and J is TRBJ2-3; 8 bases are shared with TRBD2. CDR3 protein: CASSPSGGVTQYF. The CDR3 DNA reads as TGTGCCAGCAGTCCCTCCGGGGGGGTTACGCAGTATTTT.